These 27 T cell receptor beta chains originate from one sample sequenced in a study of blood T cells in healthy people across ages. It was with a sample-barcoded 5' primer and a J-beta primer mix that a second PCR of about 6 to 11 cycles was run. MiXCR was run by TCRdb on the 5' RACE reads, yielding one entry per CDR3 protein. The table includes about 1.5 million distinct CDR3 sequences, about 45% detected once. Sequencing was performed on blood. These receptors all come from a young woman in good health.

V usage is TRBV4-2 and J usage is TRBJ1-1, with TRBD1 matching over 7 bases. The CDR3 extends over 14 amino acids. The germline gives CDR1 LGHNA, CDR2 YNFKEQ. With V trimmed by 1 base and J by 4 bases, 3 bases remained unmatched. The CDR3 spells CASSQARGSTEAFF. The CDR3 DNA follows: TGTGCCAGCAGCCAAGCCAGGGGGAGCACTGAAGCTTTCTTT.

The CDR3 loop reads CSALDRVDYGYTF. The CDR3 region has the DNA TGCAGTGCTTTGGACAGGGTCGACTATGGCTACACCTTC. This chain links TRBV20-1 with TRBJ1-2; 8 nucleotides line up with TRBD1. Germline CDR1 is DFQATT and CDR2 is SNEGSKA (reference sequence). The V gene end was trimmed by 5 bases and the J gene end by 3 bases; junction bases not matched to a gene: 5. There are 13 residues in the CDR3.

The table lists this clonotype with a few counts. CDR3 coding DNA: TGTGCCAGCAGATCCGGGACAGGAAAAGATGGCTACACCTTC. Residues: CASRSGTGKDGYTF. The chain joins TRBV2 to TRBJ1-2; 8 bases fit TRBD1. This CDR3 comprises 14 residues. CDR1 and CDR2 from the germline V gene are SNHLY and FYNNEI. Trimming at V came to 6 bases and at J to 6 bases, leaving 9 bases not matched to a gene.

This clonotype was observed a few times. The chain has TRBV7-2 and TRBJ2-7, with 13 bases aligning to TRBD2. This CDR3 has 16 residues. V lost 2 bases, J lost 3 bases, and 4 bases stayed unmatched. In germline, CDR1 is SGHTA, CDR2 FQGNSA. The CDR3 nucleotides read TGTGCCAGCAGCTTAATGGGACTAGCGGGACACTACGAGCAGTACTTC. Its translation: CASSLMGLAGHYEQYF. The variable domain in full, completed from reference TRBV7-2 and TRBJ2-7, reads GAGVSQSPSNKVTEKGKDVELRCDPISGHTALYWYRQSLGQGLEFLIYFQGNSAPDKSGLPSDRFSAERTGGSVSTLTIQRTQQEDSAVYLCASSLMGLAGHYEQYFGPGTRLTVT.

This clonotype has a single count. The rearrangement uses TRBV12-3 or TRBV12-4 and TRBJ2-1, with TRBD2 matching 13 bases. The CDR3 runs to 15 residues. Germline trimming cut 7 bases from V and 2 bases from J; bases unmatched to any gene: 2. The CDR3: CASTGTSGTYNEQFF. The CDR3 bases are TGTGCCAGCACCGGGACTAGCGGGACCTACAATGAGCAGTTCTTC.

The genes are TRBV27 and TRBJ2-1; D gene unclear. V was trimmed by 8 bases and J by 1 base, leaving 9 bases between them. This CDR3 spans 13 amino acids. The germline CDR1 and CDR2 sequences are MNHEY and SMNVEV (reference sequence). The CDR3 bases are TGTGCCAGCGCCTCGCTTTCCTACAATGAGCAGTTCTTC. Translating gives CASASLSYNEQFF.

This chain connects TRBV3-1 to TRBJ2-5; 10 nucleotides agree with TRBD2. The CDR3 is 16 amino acids. CDR1 is LGHDT, CDR2 YNNKEL, per germline (reference sequence). The V and J ends lost 0 bases and 4 bases, in that order; junction bases with no gene match: 5. The CDR3 DNA reads as TGTGCCAGCAGCCAAGACTTAGCGGGAGGTGGAGAGACCCAGTACTTC. Translated, it gives CASSQDLAGGGETQYF.

The chain has TRBV6-2 or TRBV6-3 and TRBJ2-1; TRBD2 agrees at 7 bases. Per germline, CDR1 MNHEY and CDR2 SVGEGT. The CDR3 runs to 18 residues. The junction had 20 bases not matched to a gene; V was cut back by 4 bases and J by 8 bases. CDR3 DNA: TGTGCCAGCAGTTCCTCCCGTGGAGCGGGAACACGGAGGGATGAGCAGTTCTTC. This translates into CASSSSRGAGTRRDEQFF.

The chain links TRBV15 to TRBJ1-1, with 7 bases matching TRBD1. The germline V gene encodes CDR1 LNHNV and CDR2 YYDKDF (reference sequence). This CDR3 is built from 15 residues. V lost 5 bases to trimming and J lost 3 bases; unmatched junction nucleotides: 9. The CDR3 sequence: CATSPRDRGYTEAFF. The CDR3, as DNA: TGTGCCACCAGCCCCCGGGACAGAGGGTACACTGAAGCTTTCTTT.

The rearrangement joins TRBV20-1 to TRBJ2-3, with 13 nucleotides matching TRBD2. The length of the CDR3 is 15 residues. V trimming: 1 base; J trimming: 7 bases; junction bases outside the gene matches: 5. CDR1 DFQATT and CDR2 SNEGSKA come from the germline V gene (reference sequence). CDR3 sequence reads: CSARGTSGRENTQYF. CDR3 nucleotides: TGCAGTGCTAGAGGGACTAGCGGGAGAGAAAATACGCAGTATTTT.

The chain links TRBV5-1 to TRBJ2-5; TRBD2 matches 12 bases. Germline-derived CDR1 and CDR2 are SGHRS and YFSETQ. The length of the CDR3 is 15 residues. With V trimmed by 5 bases and J by 11 bases, 13 bases remained unmatched. The CDR3 spells CASSGGTSGYNEQYF. The CDR3, as DNA: TGCGCCAGCAGTGGGGGGACTAGCGGGTATAATGAGCAGTACTTC. Drawing the rest from reference TRBV5-1 and TRBJ2-5, the complete variable domain is KAGVTQTPRYLIKTRGQQVTLSCSPISGHRSVSWYQQTPGQGLQFLFEYFSETQRNKGNFPGRFSGRQFSNSRSEMNVSTLELGDSALYLCASSGGTSGYNEQYFGPGTRLLVL.

The chain is built from TRBV9 and TRBJ2-7; the D gene is possibly TRBD1 (6 bases). The V end was cut by 3 bases, the J end by 2 bases, with 12 bases between. Germline assignment: CDR1 SGDLS and CDR2 YYNGEE. This CDR3 is 14 amino acids long. CDR3: CASSAYRDTYEQYF. The CDR3 nucleotides read TGTGCCAGCAGCGCCTACCGGGACACCTACGAGCAGTACTTC.

This chain joins TRBV10-3 and TRBJ1-1; TRBD1 agrees at 8 bases. Germline trimming cut 1 base from V and 5 bases from J; bases unmatched to any gene: 0. There are 13 residues in the CDR3. Germline V lookup: CDR1 ENHRY, CDR2 SYGVKD. CDR3 sequence reads: CAISEWTGTEAFF. In nucleotides, the CDR3 is TGTGCCATCAGTGAGTGGACAGGGACTGAAGCTTTCTTT.

The chain has TRBV4-3 and TRBJ2-7; D gene ambiguous. Germline lookup yields CDR1 LGHNA and CDR2 YSLEER. V shed 2 bases and J shed 3 bases, with 17 bases lying between them. This CDR3 has 16 amino acids. This CDR3 reads CASSQYSDRRNYEQYF. CDR3 bases: TGCGCCAGCAGCCAATACTCGGACCGGAGAAACTACGAGCAGTACTTC.

This clonotype appeared many times. The rearrangement links TRBV7-9 to TRBJ2-7; the match to TRBD1 covers 10 bases. The length of the CDR3 is 15 residues. CDR1 is SEHNR and CDR2 is FQNEAQ in the germline V gene (reference sequence). V dropped 1 base and J dropped 4; count of bases not matched to a gene: 4. CDR3 region: CASSLGTGGAYEQYF. DNA for the CDR3: TGTGCCAGCAGCTTAGGGACAGGGGGAGCTTACGAGCAGTACTTC.

The rearrangement uses TRBV27 and TRBJ1-1; tentatively, D is TRBD1 (5 bases). Germline V gene sequence: CDR1 MNHEY, CDR2 SMNVEV (reference sequence). The CDR3 length is 17 residues. Between the trimmed V and J ends, which lost 10 bases and 0 bases, there was a span of 24 bases. As DNA, the CDR3 is TGTGCCACCAGGAGGGAGGGGCCGTACGTTATGAACACTGAAGCTTTCTTT. This codes for CATRREGPYVMNTEAFF.

The rearrangement joins TRBV20-1 to TRBJ2-1, with 14 bases lining up with TRBD2. J gave up 11 bases and V 7 bases, and 7 bases lay outside the gene matches. Germline V gene sequence: CDR1 DFQATT, CDR2 SNEGSKA (reference sequence). The CDR3 is made up of 13 amino acids. CDR3 nucleotides: TGCAGTGGCGGACTAGCGGGAGGCAGGCAGCAGTTCTTC. Encoded protein: CSGGLAGGRQQFF.

The chain links TRBV29-1 to TRBJ1-1, with 10 bases aligning to TRBD1. This CDR3 is built from 14 residues. Germline CDR1 SQVTM, CDR2 ANQGSEA. V dropped 7 bases and J dropped 4; count of bases not matched to a gene: 9. The CDR3 protein is CSARDRGSSTEAFF. The CDR3 DNA follows: TGCAGCGCCCGGGACAGGGGATCGAGCACTGAAGCTTTCTTT.

Regarding this clonotype: A much larger clone lies one base from this, so it may be a read error. V is TRBV12-5 and J is TRBJ2-7; D might be TRBD1 or TRBD2, each matching 5 bases. V lost 5 bases to trimming and J lost 7 bases, with 15 bases between them. CDR3 length equals 13 residues. CDR1 is LGHNT, CDR2 FRNRAP, per germline. CDR3 DNA: TGTGCTAGTGGTACGAGAGAGGGGAGTGAGCAGTACTTC. It specifies CASGTREGSEQYF.

The sample holds many counts of this clonotype. The chain couples TRBV7-9 to TRBJ2-1, with D unresolved. CDR3 length equals 13 residues. V gave up 5 bases and J gave up 3 bases, with 8 bases separating them. Germline loops: CDR1 SEHNR, CDR2 FQNEAQ (reference sequence). CDR3 coding DNA: TGTGCCAGCAGCACGACACTCTACAATGAGCAGTTCTTC. Amino acids: CASSTTLYNEQFF.

The J gene is TRBJ1-6, the V gene TRBV7-2; no clear D. Germline V lookup: CDR1 SGHTA, CDR2 FQGNSA. CDR3 length equals 14 residues. Trimming removed 1 base at V and 7 bases at J, with 8 bases between. This CDR3 reads CASSLVPLNSPLHF. CDR3 DNA sequence: TGTGCCAGCAGCTTAGTCCCCCTAAATTCACCCCTCCACTTT.

The genes are TRBV11-2 and TRBJ2-4; maybe TRBD1 (5 bases). The J call is doubtful: the DNA matches TRBJ2-7 better. The CDR3 has 15 residues. The germline V gene encodes CDR1 SGHAT and CDR2 FQNNGV. The CDR3 is CASSPHGVRDDEQYF. For the CDR3, the DNA is TGTGCCAGCAGCCCCCATGGGGTCAGGGATGACGAGCAGTACTTC.

This clonotype was detected only a few times. V is TRBV29-1 and J is TRBJ1-4; the match to TRBD1 covers 8 bases. CDR1 is SQVTM, CDR2 ANQGSEA, per germline. This CDR3 has 14 amino acids. The V segment lost 3 bases and the J segment 4 bases; nucleotides outside the gene matches: 4. CDR3 bases: TGCAGCGTTGATGAAACAGGGGGTAATGAAAAACTGTTTTTT. Its translation: CSVDETGGNEKLFF.

This clonotype came up a few times. This chain links TRBV20-1 with TRBJ1-6; D unclear. This CDR3 region has 11 residues. V was cut by 3 bases and J by 8 bases, with 5 bases left in between. Per germline, CDR1 DFQATT and CDR2 SNEGSKA (reference sequence). The CDR3 here is CSASIDSPLHF. The CDR3, as DNA: TGCAGTGCTAGTATCGATTCACCCCTCCACTTT.

The table lists this clonotype with a few counts. This chain connects TRBV27 to TRBJ2-4; D assignment may be TRBD1 or TRBD2 (5 bases each). The end of the DNA fits TRBJ2-7 better, so the J call may be wrong. The germline CDR1 and CDR2 sequences are MNHEY and SMNVEV (reference sequence). CDR3 length: 16 amino acids. The CDR3 nucleotides read TGTGCCAGCAGTGCCCTCGGGGTAGGGGTTGGGTACGAGCAGTACTTC. It specifies CASSALGVGVGYEQYF.

J is TRBJ2-3 and V is TRBV2; D is perhaps TRBD1 (5 bases). The germline V and J ends were trimmed by 2 bases and 5 bases, with 17 bases remaining between them. The CDR3 consists of 16 residues. Per germline, CDR1 SNHLY and CDR2 FYNNEI. CDR3 nucleotide sequence: TGTGCCAGCAGTGAATTTGGGCAGGGTATCGGAGATACGCAGTATTTT. This codes for CASSEFGQGIGDTQYF.

This clonotype was seen only a few times. The chain uses TRBV20-1 and TRBJ2-3, with 9 nucleotides matching TRBD1. The CDR3 sequence is 13 residues long. Unmatched junction bases numbered 6, after V lost 8 bases and J lost 3 bases. Germline V gives CDR1 DFQATT, CDR2 SNEGSKA (reference sequence). The CDR3 region has the DNA TGCAGTTCTCAGACAGGGGGGACAGATACGCAGTATTTT. It translates to CSSQTGGTDTQYF.